The 12 T cell receptor beta chains presented below share a single source sample, sequenced in a study of control samples from healthy donors and cancer patients. Data came from immunoSEQ multiplex PCR; TCRdb stores just in-frame clones and leaves some out. The profile shows roughly 64,000 clones, 90% of them singletons. Sequencing was carried out using PBMCs. These receptors were collected from a woman aged 45-65 years with colorectal cancer.

The chain couples TRBV15 to TRBJ1-6; no clear D gene. The V gene's germline CDR1 is LNHNV and CDR2 YYDKDF (reference sequence). V dropped 0 bases and J dropped 8 bases, with 14 bases sitting between them. This CDR3 is 16 amino acids long. CDR3 loop: CATSRDGVGGHSPLHF. CDR3 DNA: TGTGCCACCAGCAGAGATGGGGTAGGCGGGCATTCACCCCTCCACTTT.

V is TRBV6-2 or TRBV6-3 and J is TRBJ1-6; weak D call: TRBD1 (6 bases). V gave up 2 bases and J gave up 2 bases, with 19 bases separating them. The germline V gene encodes CDR1 MNHEY and CDR2 SVGEGT. The CDR3 has 19 amino acids. The CDR3 spells CASSYASGTTTTYNSPLHF. The CDR3 DNA follows: TGTGCCAGCAGTTACGCCTCCGGGACAACTACTACCTATAATTCACCCCTCCACTTT.

The V call is TRBV28, the J call TRBJ2-1, with 13 bases that match TRBD2. CDR1 is MDHEN and CDR2 is SYDVKM in the germline V gene. The CDR3 length is 17 residues. Trimming at V came to 5 bases and at J to 7 bases, leaving 11 bases not matched to a gene. The CDR3: CASSPLLLAGGENEQFF. Here the CDR3 DNA reads TGTGCCAGCAGTCCACTCTTACTAGCGGGAGGGGAGAATGAGCAGTTCTTC.

The chain is built from TRBV12-5 and TRBJ1-1, with D perhaps matching TRBD1 (6 bases). This CDR3 region has 13 residues. Germline loops: CDR1 LGHNT, CDR2 FRNRAP. Trimming removed 0 bases from V and 7 bases from J, with 9 bases in between. The CDR3 DNA is TGTGCTAGTGGTTTGGTACCGGACAGTGAAGCTTTCTTT. Protein product: CASGLVPDSEAFF. The whole variable domain, filled in from reference TRBV12-5 and TRBJ1-1, reads DARVTQTPRHKVTEMGQEVTMRCQPILGHNTVFWYRQTMMQGLELLAYFRNRAPLDDSGMPKDRFSAEMPDATLATLKIQPSEPRDSAVYFCASGLVPDSEAFFGQGTRLTVV.

This chain links TRBV7-9 with TRBJ2-5, with TRBD1 matching 10 bases. From germline, CDR1 is SEHNR and CDR2 FQNEAQ (reference sequence). V lost 5 bases and J lost 5; bases outside the gene matches: 5. The CDR3 runs 14 residues. CDR3 in DNA: TGTGCCAGCAGCCGACAGGGGGCCAATGAGACCCAGTACTTC. Amino acids: CASSRQGANETQYF.

The CDR3, as DNA: TGTGCCAGCAGCGAAACTAGCGGGGGTCACTACAATGAGCAGTTCTTC. This encodes CASSETSGGHYNEQFF. The chain combines TRBV6-1 with TRBJ2-1, with 11 bases aligning to TRBD2. Germline CDR1 reads MNHNS; CDR2 reads SASEGT. CDR3 length: 16 amino acids. V shed 6 bases, J shed 3 bases, and the junction held 7 bases outside the gene matches.

The V call is TRBV27, the J call TRBJ1-1; 7 bases align to TRBD1. CDR1 is MNHEY and CDR2 is SMNVEV in the germline V gene (reference sequence). The CDR3 runs to 15 residues. With 6 bases clipped from V and 3 bases from J, the junction kept 10 bases outside the gene matches. CDR3 amino acids: CASRPETGWDTEAFF. CDR3 coding DNA: TGTGCCAGCAGGCCCGAGACAGGGTGGGACACTGAAGCTTTCTTT.

This clone was seen once. The chain couples TRBV6-6 to TRBJ1-1, with a tentative D call TRBD1 (5 bases). The germline V gene has CDR1 MNHNY and CDR2 SVGAGI (reference sequence). V lost 5 bases and J 6 bases, leaving 13 bases between the germline ends. This CDR3 has 13 amino acids. The CDR3 DNA sequence: TGTGCCAGCAGTCCGCTCAGGGAGTCTGAAGCTTTCTTT. This codes for CASSPLRESEAFF.

Regarding this clone: The sample carries other DNA sequences with the same CDR3. The rearrangement joins TRBV3-1 (or the pseudogene TRBV3-2) to TRBJ2-5; 12 positions agree with TRBD2. Germline V gene data show CDR1 as LGHDT and CDR2 as YNNKEL (reference sequence). The CDR3 runs to 16 residues. The V and J ends lost 3 bases and 4 bases, in that order; junction bases with no gene match: 6. Written as DNA, the CDR3 is TGTGCCAGCAGCCATGGGCTAGCGGGAGGGCGAGAGACCCAGTACTTC. Its protein product is CASSHGLAGGRETQYF.

The chain combines TRBV24-1 with TRBJ2-3; 7 positions match TRBD2. Trimming removed 5 bases from V and 1 base from J; junction bases left unmatched: 2. Germline V CDR1 and CDR2: KGHDR, SFDVKD. The CDR3 spans 14 residues. The CDR3 nucleotides are TGTGCCACCAGTGGGGCGGGGGGCACAGATACGCAGTATTTT. Its translation is CATSGAGGTDTQYF.

The chain recombines TRBV28 with TRBJ1-1; D might be TRBD1 (5 bases). Trimming stripped 6 bases from V and 0 bases from J, with 11 bases between. This CDR3 region has 14 residues. The germline V gene encodes CDR1 MDHEN and CDR2 SYDVKM. The CDR3 loop is CASRRTLMNTEAFF. Here the CDR3 DNA reads TGTGCCAGCAGGCGGACACTTATGAACACTGAAGCTTTCTTT.

The chain is built from TRBV10-1 and TRBJ1-1, with D maybe TRBD1 (5 bases). Germline CDR1 reads WNHNN; CDR2 reads SYGVQD (reference sequence). Trimming cost V 4 bases and J 3 bases, with 9 bases left between them. The CDR3 covers 13 residues. CDR3 DNA sequence: TGCGCCAGCAGTGCCTGGGGGGACACTGAAGCTTTCTTT. Translated, it gives CASSAWGDTEAFF.